The T cell receptor (beta chain) under discussion was sequenced for a study of CD8+ T cells in alopecia areata. Study in general: Patients received oral tofacitinib, 5 to 10 mg twice daily, for moderate-to-severe alopecia areata. It was 6 to 18 months of tofacitinib, and then there were 6 months off drug.

RNA extraction and reverse transcription yielded cDNA as sequencing template. Data came from immunoSEQ multiplex PCR; TCRdb stores just in-frame clones and leaves some out. The repertoire holds 12,000 or so clones, with 60% as singletons. Findings of the study overall: TCR sharing across patients was less clear than in mice, possibly HLA-related.

Alopecia areata patients provided lesional scalp punch biopsies and peripheral blood. The CDR3 extends over 13 amino acids. The V and J ends lost 7 bases and 2 bases, in that order; junction bases with no gene match: 5. The germline V gene has CDR1 MDHEN and CDR2 SYDVKM. A note on this clone: Its cognate antigen is unknown.

The chain carries TRBV28 and TRBJ2-7, with 7 bases lining up with TRBD1. The receptor was isolated from a human donor with alopecia areata. Sequencing input: skin. The CDR3 DNA follows: TGTGCCAGCATACAGGGGTCCCCCTACGAGCAGTACTTC. Protein product: CASIQGSPYEQYF. The variable domain in full, with the rest retrieved from reference TRBV28 and TRBJ2-7, is DVKVTQSSRYLVKRTGEKVFLECVQDMDHENMFWYRQDPGLGLRLIYFSYDVKMKEKGDIPEGYSVSREKKERFSLILESASTNQTSMYLCASIQGSPYEQYFGPGTRLTVT.